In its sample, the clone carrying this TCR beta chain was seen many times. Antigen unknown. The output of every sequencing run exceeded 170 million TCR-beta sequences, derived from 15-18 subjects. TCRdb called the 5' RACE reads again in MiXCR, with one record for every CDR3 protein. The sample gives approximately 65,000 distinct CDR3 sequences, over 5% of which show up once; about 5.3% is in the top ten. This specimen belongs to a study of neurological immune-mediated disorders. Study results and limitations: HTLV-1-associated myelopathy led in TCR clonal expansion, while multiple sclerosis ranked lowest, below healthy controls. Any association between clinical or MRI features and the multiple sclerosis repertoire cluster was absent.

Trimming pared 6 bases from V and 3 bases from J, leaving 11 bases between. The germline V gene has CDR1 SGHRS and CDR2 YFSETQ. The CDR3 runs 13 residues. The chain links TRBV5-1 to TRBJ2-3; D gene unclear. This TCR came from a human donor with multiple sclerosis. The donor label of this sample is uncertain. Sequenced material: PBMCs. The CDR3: CASNVFGTDTQYF. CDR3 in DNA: TGCGCCAGCAACGTCTTTGGGACAGATACGCAGTATTTT. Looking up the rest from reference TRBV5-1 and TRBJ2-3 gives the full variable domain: KAGVTQTPRYLIKTRGQQVTLSCSPISGHRSVSWYQQTPGQGLQFLFEYFSETQRNKGNFPGRFSGRQFSNSRSEMNVSTLELGDSALYLCASNVFGTDTQYFGPGTRLTVL.